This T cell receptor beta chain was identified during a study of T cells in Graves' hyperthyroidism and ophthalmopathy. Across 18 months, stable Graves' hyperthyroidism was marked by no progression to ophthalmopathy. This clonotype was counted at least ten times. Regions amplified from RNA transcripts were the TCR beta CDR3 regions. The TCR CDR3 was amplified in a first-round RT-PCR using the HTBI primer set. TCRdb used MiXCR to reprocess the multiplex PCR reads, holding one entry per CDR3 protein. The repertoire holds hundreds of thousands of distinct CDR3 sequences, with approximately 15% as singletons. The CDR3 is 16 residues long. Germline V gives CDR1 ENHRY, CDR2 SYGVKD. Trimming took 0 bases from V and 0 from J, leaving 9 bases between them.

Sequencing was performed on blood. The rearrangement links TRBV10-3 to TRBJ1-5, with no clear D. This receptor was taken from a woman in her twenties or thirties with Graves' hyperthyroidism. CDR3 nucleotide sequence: TGTGCCATCAGTGAGTCATCGGGCCTTAGCAATCAGCCCCAGCATTTT. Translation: CAISESSGLSNQPQHF.